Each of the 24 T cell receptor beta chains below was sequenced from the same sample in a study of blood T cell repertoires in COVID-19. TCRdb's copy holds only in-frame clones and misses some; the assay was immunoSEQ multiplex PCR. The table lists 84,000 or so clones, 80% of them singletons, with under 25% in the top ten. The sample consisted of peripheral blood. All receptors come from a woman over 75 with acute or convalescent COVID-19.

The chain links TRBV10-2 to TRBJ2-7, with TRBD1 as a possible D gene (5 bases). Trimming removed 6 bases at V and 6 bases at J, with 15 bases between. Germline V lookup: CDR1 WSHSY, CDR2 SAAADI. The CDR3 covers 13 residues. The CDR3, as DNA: TGCGCCAGCAGATCGCAGGGAACCAGCGAGCAGTACTTC. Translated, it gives CASRSQGTSEQYF.

DNA of the CDR3: TGTGCCACCACTAATAGGGACAGGCACTACGAGCAGTACTTC. Translating gives CATTNRDRHYEQYF. The V call is TRBV24-1, the J call TRBJ2-7, with 8 bases fitting TRBD1. The CDR3 contains 14 residues. Per the germline V gene, CDR1 is KGHDR and CDR2 is SFDVKD. J lost 3 bases, V lost 8 bases, and 8 bases had no gene match.

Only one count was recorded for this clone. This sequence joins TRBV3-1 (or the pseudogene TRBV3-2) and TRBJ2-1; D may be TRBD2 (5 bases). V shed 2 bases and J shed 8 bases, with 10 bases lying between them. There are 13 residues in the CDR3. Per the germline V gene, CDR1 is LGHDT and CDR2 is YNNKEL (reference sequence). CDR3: CASSQYLADEQFF. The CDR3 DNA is TGTGCCAGCAGCCAATATCTAGCCGATGAGCAGTTCTTC.

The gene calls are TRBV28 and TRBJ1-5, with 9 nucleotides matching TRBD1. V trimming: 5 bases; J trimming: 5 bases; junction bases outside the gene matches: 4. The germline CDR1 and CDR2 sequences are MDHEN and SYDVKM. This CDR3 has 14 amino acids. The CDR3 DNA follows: TGTGCCAGCAGTATAACAGGGGGCTATCAGCCCCAGCATTTT. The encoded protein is CASSITGGYQPQHF.

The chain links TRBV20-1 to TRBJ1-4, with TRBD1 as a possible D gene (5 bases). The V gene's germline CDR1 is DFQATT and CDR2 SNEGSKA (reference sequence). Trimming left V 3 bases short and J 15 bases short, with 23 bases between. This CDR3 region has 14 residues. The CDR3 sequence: CSASSPLIGGRMFF. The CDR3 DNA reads TGCAGTGCTAGTAGCCCACTAATCGGGGGGAGGATGTTTTTT.

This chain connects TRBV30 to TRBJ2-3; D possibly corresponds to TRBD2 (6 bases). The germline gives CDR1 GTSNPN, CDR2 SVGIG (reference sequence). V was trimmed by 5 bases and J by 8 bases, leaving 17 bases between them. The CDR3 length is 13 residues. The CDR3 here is CAWGAFEGGTQYF. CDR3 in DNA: TGTGCCTGGGGGGCCTTCGAGGGAGGTACGCAGTATTTT.

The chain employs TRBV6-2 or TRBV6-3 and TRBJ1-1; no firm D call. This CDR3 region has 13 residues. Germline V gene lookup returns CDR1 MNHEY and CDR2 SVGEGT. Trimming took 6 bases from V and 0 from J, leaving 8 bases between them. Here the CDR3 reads CASRPQMNTEAFF. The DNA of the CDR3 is TGTGCCAGCAGGCCTCAAATGAACACTGAAGCTTTCTTT.

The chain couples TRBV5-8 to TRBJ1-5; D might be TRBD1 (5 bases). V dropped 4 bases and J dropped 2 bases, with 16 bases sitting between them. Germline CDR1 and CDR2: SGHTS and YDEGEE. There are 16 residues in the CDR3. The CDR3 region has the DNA TGTGCCAGCAGCCCGCCCCGGCTACAGGGCAATCAGCCCCAGCATTTT. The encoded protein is CASSPPRLQGNQPQHF.

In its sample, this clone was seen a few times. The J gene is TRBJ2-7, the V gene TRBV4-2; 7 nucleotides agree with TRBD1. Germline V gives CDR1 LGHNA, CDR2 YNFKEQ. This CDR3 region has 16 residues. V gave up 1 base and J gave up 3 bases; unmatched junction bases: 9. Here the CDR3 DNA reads TGTGCCAGCAGCCAAGTATCGAGACAGGGCGACTACGAGCAGTACTTC. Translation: CASSQVSRQGDYEQYF.

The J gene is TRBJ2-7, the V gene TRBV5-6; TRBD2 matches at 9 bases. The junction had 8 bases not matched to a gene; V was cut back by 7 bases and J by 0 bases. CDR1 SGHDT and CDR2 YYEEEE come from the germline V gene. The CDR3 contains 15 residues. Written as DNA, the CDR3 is TGTGCCAGCCGAAGCGGGGGGACCCACTCCTACGAGCAGTACTTC. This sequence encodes CASRSGGTHSYEQYF.

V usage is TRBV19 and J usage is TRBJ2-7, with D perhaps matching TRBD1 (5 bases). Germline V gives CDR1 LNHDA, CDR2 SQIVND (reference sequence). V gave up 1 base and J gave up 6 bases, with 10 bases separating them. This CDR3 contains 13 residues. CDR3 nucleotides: TGTGCCAGTAGTATAGGTCCTAGGGGCGAGCAGTACTTC. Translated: CASSIGPRGEQYF.

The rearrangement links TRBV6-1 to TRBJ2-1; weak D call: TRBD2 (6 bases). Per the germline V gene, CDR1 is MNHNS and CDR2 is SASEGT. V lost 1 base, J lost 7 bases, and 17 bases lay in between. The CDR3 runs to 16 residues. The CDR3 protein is CASSEGETRGANEQFF. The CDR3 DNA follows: TGTGCCAGCAGTGAAGGTGAGACTAGAGGGGCGAATGAGCAGTTCTTC.

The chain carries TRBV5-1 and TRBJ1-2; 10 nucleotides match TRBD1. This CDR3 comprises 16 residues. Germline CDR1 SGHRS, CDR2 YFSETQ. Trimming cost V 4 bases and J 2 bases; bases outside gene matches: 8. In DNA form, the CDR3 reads TGCGCCAGCAGCCGGACAGGGGGAATGGAAAACTATGGCTACACCTTC. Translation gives CASSRTGGMENYGYTF.

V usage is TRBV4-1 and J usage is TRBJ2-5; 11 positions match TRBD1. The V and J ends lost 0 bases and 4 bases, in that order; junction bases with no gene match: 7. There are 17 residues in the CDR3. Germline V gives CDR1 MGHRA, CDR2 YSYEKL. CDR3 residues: CASSQEGAGTGGETQYF. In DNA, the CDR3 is TGCGCCAGCAGCCAAGAGGGAGCGGGGACAGGGGGAGAGACCCAGTACTTC.

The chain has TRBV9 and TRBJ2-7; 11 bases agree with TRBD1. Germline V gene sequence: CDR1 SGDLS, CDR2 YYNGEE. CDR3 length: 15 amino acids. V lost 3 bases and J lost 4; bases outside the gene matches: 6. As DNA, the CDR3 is TGTGCCAGCAGCGAAGGACAGGGGGCCGAGTACGAGCAGTACTTC. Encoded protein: CASSEGQGAEYEQYF.

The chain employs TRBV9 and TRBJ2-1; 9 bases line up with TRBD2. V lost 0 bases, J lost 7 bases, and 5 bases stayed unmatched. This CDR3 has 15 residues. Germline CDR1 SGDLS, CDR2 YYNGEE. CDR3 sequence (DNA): TGTGCCAGCAGCGTAGTTCCAGCGGGGGGAAATGAGCAGTTCTTC. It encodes CASSVVPAGGNEQFF. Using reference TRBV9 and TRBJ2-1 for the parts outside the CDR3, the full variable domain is DSGVTQTPKHLITATGQRVTLRCSPRSGDLSVYWYQQSLDQGLQFLIQYYNGEERAKGNILERFSAQQFPDLHSELNLSSLELGDSALYFCASSVVPAGGNEQFFGPGTRLTVL.

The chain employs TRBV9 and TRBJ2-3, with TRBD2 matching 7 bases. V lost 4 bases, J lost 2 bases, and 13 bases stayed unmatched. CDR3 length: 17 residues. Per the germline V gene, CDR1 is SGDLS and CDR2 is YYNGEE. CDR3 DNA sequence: TGTGCCAGCAGCCCCCGGGGAGGGGCGAGACACACAGATACGCAGTATTTT. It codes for CASSPRGGARHTDTQYF.

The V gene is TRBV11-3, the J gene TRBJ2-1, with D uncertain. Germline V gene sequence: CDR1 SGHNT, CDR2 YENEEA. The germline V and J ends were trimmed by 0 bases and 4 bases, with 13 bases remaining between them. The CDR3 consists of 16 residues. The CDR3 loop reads CASSLDQIHPYNEQFF. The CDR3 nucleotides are TGTGCCAGCAGCTTAGACCAAATACACCCATACAATGAGCAGTTCTTC.

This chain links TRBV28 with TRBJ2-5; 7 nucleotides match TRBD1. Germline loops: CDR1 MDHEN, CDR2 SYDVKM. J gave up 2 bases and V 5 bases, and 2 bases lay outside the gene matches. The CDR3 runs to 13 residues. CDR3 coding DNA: TGTGCCAGCAGTCGGGGACAGCAAGAGACCCAGTACTTC. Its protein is CASSRGQQETQYF. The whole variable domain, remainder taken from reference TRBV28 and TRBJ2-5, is DVKVTQSSRYLVKRTGEKVFLECVQDMDHENMFWYRQDPGLGLRLIYFSYDVKMKEKGDIPEGYSVSREKKERFSLILESASTNQTSMYLCASSRGQQETQYFGPGTRLLVL.

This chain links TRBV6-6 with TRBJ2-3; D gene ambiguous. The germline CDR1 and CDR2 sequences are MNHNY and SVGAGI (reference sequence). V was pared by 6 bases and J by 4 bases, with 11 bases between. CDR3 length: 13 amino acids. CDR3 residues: CASRRGVADTQYF. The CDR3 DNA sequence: TGTGCCAGCAGGAGAGGCGTCGCAGATACGCAGTATTTT.

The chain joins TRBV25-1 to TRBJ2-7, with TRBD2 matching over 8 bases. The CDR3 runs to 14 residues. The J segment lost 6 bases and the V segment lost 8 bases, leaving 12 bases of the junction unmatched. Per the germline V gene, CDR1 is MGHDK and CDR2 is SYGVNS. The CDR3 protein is CASALTGTRGEQYF. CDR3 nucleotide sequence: TGTGCCAGCGCTCTCACCGGGACTAGAGGCGAGCAGTACTTC.

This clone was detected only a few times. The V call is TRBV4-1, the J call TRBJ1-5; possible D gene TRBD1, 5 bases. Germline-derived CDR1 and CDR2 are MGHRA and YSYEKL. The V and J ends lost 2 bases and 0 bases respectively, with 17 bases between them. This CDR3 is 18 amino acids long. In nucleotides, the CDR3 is TGCGCCAGCAGCCAAAGGGTCCCGACAGTATATAGCAATCAGCCCCAGCATTTT. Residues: CASSQRVPTVYSNQPQHF.

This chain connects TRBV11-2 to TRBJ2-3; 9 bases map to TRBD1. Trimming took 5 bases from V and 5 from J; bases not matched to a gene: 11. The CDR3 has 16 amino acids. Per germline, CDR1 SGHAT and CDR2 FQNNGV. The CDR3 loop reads CASSPTGGVKGDTQYF. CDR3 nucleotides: TGTGCCAGCAGCCCAACAGGGGGCGTTAAGGGAGATACGCAGTATTTT.

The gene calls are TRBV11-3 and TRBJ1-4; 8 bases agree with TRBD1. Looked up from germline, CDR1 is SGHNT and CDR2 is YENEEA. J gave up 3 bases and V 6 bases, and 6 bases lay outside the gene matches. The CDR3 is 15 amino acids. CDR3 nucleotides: TGTGCCAGCAGTCTTGGACAGGGCCCTAATGAAAAACTGTTTTTT. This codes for CASSLGQGPNEKLFF.